This TCR beta chain was retrieved from a study of T cell responses to AZD1222 COVID-19 vaccine. Note on this clone: Antigen: not known.

The CDR3 has 13 residues. Trimming cost V 3 bases and J 2 bases, with 7 bases left between them. Germline V CDR1 and CDR2: SNHLY, FYNNEI. Repertoires were generated with immunoSEQ multiplex PCR, while TCRdb's copy carries only in-frame clones and drops some. The repertoire holds around 150,000 clones, with about 95% as singletons. Findings and caveats of the study: Reportedly, nearly half of unique spike TCRs recognized epitopes outside B.1.351/B.1.1.7 mutations. Clonal diversity may have been underestimated in mostly white British donors.

This TCR came from an adult in good health. The chain uses TRBV2 and TRBJ1-2; D unresolved. Specimen: peripheral blood, collected on day 0 of AZD1222 vaccination. The CDR3 is CASSDSANYGYTF. In DNA form, the CDR3 reads TGTGCCAGCAGTGATTCTGCAAACTATGGCTACACCTTC.